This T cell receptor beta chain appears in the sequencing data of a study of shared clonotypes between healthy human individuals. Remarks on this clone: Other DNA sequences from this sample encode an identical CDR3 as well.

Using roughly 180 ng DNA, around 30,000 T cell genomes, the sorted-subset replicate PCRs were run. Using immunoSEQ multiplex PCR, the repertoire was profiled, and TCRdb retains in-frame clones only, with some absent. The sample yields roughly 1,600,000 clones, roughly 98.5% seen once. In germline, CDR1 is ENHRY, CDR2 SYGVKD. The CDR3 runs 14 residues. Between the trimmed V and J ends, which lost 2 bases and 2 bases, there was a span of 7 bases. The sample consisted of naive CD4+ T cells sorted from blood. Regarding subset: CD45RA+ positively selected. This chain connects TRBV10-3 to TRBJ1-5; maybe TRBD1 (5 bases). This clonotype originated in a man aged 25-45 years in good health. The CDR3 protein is CAISEGAGNQPQHF. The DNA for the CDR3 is TGTGCCATCAGTGAGGGGGCCGGCAATCAGCCCCAGCATTTT.